This T cell receptor (beta chain) was sequenced in a study of blood T cell repertoires in COVID-19. Study-wide background: The samples span acute and convalescent COVID-19 from the United States, Italy and Spain. Sources were T cells, B-cell-depleted T cells, or PBMCs; the material itself was cDNA or gDNA.

Per the original data handling: Amplified reference gene primers provided the basis for estimating nucleated cell counts. Clones were sequenced by immunoSEQ multiplex PCR, and TCRdb holds only the in-frame ones, with some missing. V and J calls and clone size are those listed in that table; D and trimming were worked out from the DNA. The table records roughly 190,000 clones, around 86% of them present only once. Comment on this clone: A junction end diverges from the germline sequence, so it may reflect a read error.

The CDR3 sequence is 16 residues long. CDR1 LNHDA and CDR2 SQIVND come from the germline V gene (reference sequence). This chain joins TRBV19 and TRBJ2-5, with a tentative D call TRBD2 (5 bases). The TCR originated in a woman over 75 in a cohort sampled during active or convalescent COVID-19. Sequencing input: peripheral blood. The CDR3 nucleotides are TGTGCCAGTAGGAGAATCGGGATCGTCTCGCAAGGGACCCAGTACTTC. This sequence encodes CASRRIGIVSQGTQYF.